One sample yielded the 8 T cell receptor beta chains listed below, sequenced in a study of blood T cell repertoires in COVID-19. The method was immunoSEQ multiplex PCR; TCRdb's version includes in-frame clones alone and lacks a portion of them. The table records about 200,000 clones, about 80% of them present only once. Sequenced: PBMCs or T cells enriched from blood (not recorded which). These TCRs come from a man aged 40-55 years who had recovered from COVID-19.

The genes are TRBV27 and TRBJ1-6; a possible D gene is TRBD1 (5 bases). The germline CDR1 and CDR2 sequences are MNHEY and SMNVEV (reference sequence). This CDR3 has 16 amino acids. Trimming shortened V by 2 bases and J by 3 bases, and 11 bases separated the two germline ends. CDR3 sequence reads: CASSLPPGFYNSPLHF. DNA for the CDR3: TGTGCCAGCAGTTTACCGCCAGGGTTCTATAATTCACCCCTCCACTTT.

The V and J genes are TRBV5-4 and TRBJ2-5; no firm D call. The CDR3 extends over 12 amino acids. With 3 bases removed from V and 7 bases from J, the gap between germline ends came to 10 bases. Germline CDR1 and CDR2: SGHNT and YYREEE (reference sequence). DNA of the CDR3: TGTGCCAGCAGCTCTGACTTGGGGACCCAGTACTTC. It codes for CASSSDLGTQYF.

This sequence joins TRBV3-1 (or the pseudogene TRBV3-2) and TRBJ1-2; no definite D call. Trimming left V 2 bases short and J 6 bases short, with 10 bases between. CDR3 size: 13 residues. Germline CDR1 reads LGHDT; CDR2 reads YNNKEL (reference sequence). The CDR3 protein is CASSQNAEDGYTF. The CDR3 nucleotides read TGTGCCAGCAGCCAAAACGCAGAGGATGGCTACACCTTC.

The chain recombines TRBV4-1 with TRBJ2-3, with D hard to call. The CDR3 extends over 14 amino acids. Trimming stripped 4 bases from V and 0 bases from J, with 8 bases between. Germline V CDR1 and CDR2: MGHRA, YSYEKL. In DNA form, the CDR3 reads TGCGCCAGCAGCCCCTCCGAGAGCACAGATACGCAGTATTTT. Protein: CASSPSESTDTQYF.

This sequence joins TRBV5-6 and TRBJ1-1, with 7 bases fitting TRBD1. The CDR3 consists of 14 residues. The germline V gene has CDR1 SGHDT and CDR2 YYEEEE. J gave up 7 bases and V 0 bases, and 6 bases lay outside the gene matches. The CDR3 loop reads CASSLVSGGFEAFF. The CDR3 DNA follows: TGTGCCAGCAGCTTGGTCTCAGGGGGTTTTGAAGCTTTCTTT.

The chain employs TRBV30 and TRBJ1-4; 9 bases are shared with TRBD1. With V trimmed by 2 bases and J by 8 bases, 6 bases remained unmatched. CDR1 GTSNPN and CDR2 SVGIG come from the germline V gene (reference sequence). CDR3 length equals 14 residues. The DNA of the CDR3 is TGTGCCTGGAGTAGGGGACAGGGACTCGAAAAACTGTTTTTT. Its translation is CAWSRGQGLEKLFF.

The chain carries TRBV9 and TRBJ2-1, with D perhaps TRBD1 (5 bases). Germline-derived CDR1 and CDR2 are SGDLS and YYNGEE. Trimming took 5 bases from V and 2 from J, leaving 5 bases between them. The CDR3 covers 12 residues. CDR3 residues: CASRGPYNEQFF. CDR3 nucleotides: TGTGCCAGCAGGGGGCCCTACAATGAGCAGTTCTTC. Based on the CDR3 plus reference TRBV9 and TRBJ2-1, the full variable domain is DSGVTQTPKHLITATGQRVTLRCSPRSGDLSVYWYQQSLDQGLQFLIQYYNGEERAKGNILERFSAQQFPDLHSELNLSSLELGDSALYFCASRGPYNEQFFGPGTRLTVL.

V gene TRBV7-2 combines with J gene TRBJ1-2; TRBD1 is a possible D gene (5 bases). Trimming removed 6 bases at V and 5 bases at J, with 16 bases between. The germline V gene encodes CDR1 SGHTA and CDR2 FQGNSA. The CDR3 extends over 14 amino acids. The CDR3 loop reads CASRSGGSGYGYTF. The CDR3 DNA sequence: TGTGCCAGCAGGTCGGGGGGGTCGGGATATGGCTACACCTTC.